This T cell receptor (beta chain) was retrieved from a study of Ad26.COV2.S vaccination and SARS-CoV-2 variants. Study-level background: The authors gave Ad26.COV2.S intramuscularly, either once or twice 56 days apart. Study-level results: Substantial response breadth was reportedly seen for spike-specific CD8+ and CD4+ T cells after vaccination. Vaccine recipients posted higher spike-specific TCR breadth than their placebo counterparts.

Described treatment: some 20 received Ad26.COV2.S at low or high dose, single or two shots; 5 received placebo; per-sample allocation not given. Specimens were obtained on day 63 following the first vaccine or placebo injection. Cohort 1b enrolled adults aged 18-55 years in Boston. This clone was seen once. Its antigen is unknown. Clones were read by immunoSEQ multiplex PCR, and TCRdb kept only the in-frame ones, dropping some. This table has some 390,000 clones, over 75% appearing once. The sample here was peripheral blood, taken in a trial of Ad26.COV2.S vaccine versus placebo. This receptor was identified in a person between 18 and 65 years old who received the Ad26.COV2.S COVID-19 vaccine or a placebo.

The CDR3, as DNA: TGTGCCAGCAGTTTCGACAGGGACGTTGAGCAGTACTTC. Residues: CASSFDRDVEQYF. The chain employs TRBV5-6 and TRBJ2-7, with 7 bases identical to TRBD1. V lost 5 bases to trimming and J lost 7 bases; unmatched junction nucleotides: 9. The length of the CDR3 is 13 residues. In germline, CDR1 is SGHDT, CDR2 YYEEEE.